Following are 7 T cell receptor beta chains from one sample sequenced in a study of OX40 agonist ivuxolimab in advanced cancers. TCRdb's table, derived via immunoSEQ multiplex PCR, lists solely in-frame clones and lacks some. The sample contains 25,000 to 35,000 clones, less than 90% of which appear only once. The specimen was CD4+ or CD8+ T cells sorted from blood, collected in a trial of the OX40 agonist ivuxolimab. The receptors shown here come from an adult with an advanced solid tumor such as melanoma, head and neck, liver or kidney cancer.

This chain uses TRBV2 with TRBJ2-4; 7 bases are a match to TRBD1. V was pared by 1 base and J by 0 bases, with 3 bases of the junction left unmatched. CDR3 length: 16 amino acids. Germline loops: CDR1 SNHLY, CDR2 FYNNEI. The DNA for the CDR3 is TGTGCCAGCAGTGAAGGGACAGGACTAGCCAAAAACATTCAGTACTTC. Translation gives CASSEGTGLAKNIQYF.

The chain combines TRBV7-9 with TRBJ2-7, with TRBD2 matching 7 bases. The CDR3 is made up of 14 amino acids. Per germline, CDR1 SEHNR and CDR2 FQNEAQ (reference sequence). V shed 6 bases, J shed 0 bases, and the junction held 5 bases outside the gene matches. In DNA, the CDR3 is TGTGCCAGCAGGGATCGCGGGGGCTCCTACGAGCAGTACTTC. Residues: CASRDRGGSYEQYF.

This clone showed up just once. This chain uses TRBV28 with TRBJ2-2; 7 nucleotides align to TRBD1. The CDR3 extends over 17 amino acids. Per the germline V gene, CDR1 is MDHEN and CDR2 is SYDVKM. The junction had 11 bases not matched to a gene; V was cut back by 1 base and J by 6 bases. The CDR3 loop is CASSLLGGTGEAGELFF. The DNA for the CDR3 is TGTGCCAGCAGTTTATTGGGCGGAACAGGGGAAGCCGGGGAGCTGTTTTTT.

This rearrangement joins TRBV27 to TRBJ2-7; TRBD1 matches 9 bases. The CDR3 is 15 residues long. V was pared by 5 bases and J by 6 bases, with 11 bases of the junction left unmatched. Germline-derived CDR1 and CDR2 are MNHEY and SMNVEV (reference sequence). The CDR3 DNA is TGTGCCAGCAGTCTATGGGGACAGGGAGGGTCCGAGCAGTACTTC. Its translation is CASSLWGQGGSEQYF.

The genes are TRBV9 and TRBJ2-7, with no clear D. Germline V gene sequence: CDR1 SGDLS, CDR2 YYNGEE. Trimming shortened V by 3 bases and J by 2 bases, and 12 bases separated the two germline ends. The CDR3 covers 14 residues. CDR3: CASSALPRAYEQYF. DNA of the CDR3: TGTGCCAGCAGCGCGCTCCCCCGGGCCTACGAGCAGTACTTC.

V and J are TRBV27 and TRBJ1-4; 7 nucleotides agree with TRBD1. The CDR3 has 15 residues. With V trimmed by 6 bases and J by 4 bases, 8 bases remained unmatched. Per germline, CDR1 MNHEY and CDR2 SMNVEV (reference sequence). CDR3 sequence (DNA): TGTGCCAGCAGGGGATCCCGGGACAGTAATGAAAAACTGTTTTTT. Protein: CASRGSRDSNEKLFF. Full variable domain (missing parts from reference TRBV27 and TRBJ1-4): EAQVTQNPRYLITVTGKKLTVTCSQNMNHEYMSWYRQDPGLGLRQIYYSMNVEVTDKGDVPEGYKVSRKEKRNFPLILESPSPNQTSLYFCASRGSRDSNEKLFFGSGTQLSVL.

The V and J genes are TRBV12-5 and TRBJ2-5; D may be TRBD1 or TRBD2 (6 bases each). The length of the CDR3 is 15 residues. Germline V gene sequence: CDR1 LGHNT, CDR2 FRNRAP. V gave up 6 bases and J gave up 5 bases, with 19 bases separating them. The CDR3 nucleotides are TGTGCTAGTGGCTGGGGGGCTAGCTCAAAGGAGACCCAGTACTTC. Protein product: CASGWGASSKETQYF.